A single sample gave rise to the 25 T cell receptor beta chains below, sequenced in a study of breast tumors, draining lymph nodes, adjacent tissues. Using its own MiXCR run on the multiplex PCR reads, TCRdb lists one record per CDR3 protein. The table shows 100,000 or so distinct CDR3 sequences, with about 20% occurring only once. Breast cancer patients provided tissue from their axillary draining lymph nodes. Sequences were obtained from axillary lymph node tissue. The origin of the receptors is a female donor with breast cancer. Some clones in this sample may be carry-over from other donors' samples.

The chain carries TRBV5-6 and TRBJ1-5; tentatively, D is TRBD1 (5 bases). The V end was cut by 1 base, the J end by 0 bases, with 11 bases between. CDR3 size: 16 residues. CDR1 and CDR2 (germline): SGHDT, YYEEEE. The CDR3 bases are TGTGCCAGCAGCTTGTGGTTGACAGCTAGCAATCAGCCCCAGCATTTT. This encodes CASSLWLTASNQPQHF.

This chain joins TRBV5-4 and TRBJ1-2; the match to TRBD1 covers 7 bases. This CDR3 has 16 amino acids. The J segment lost 1 base and the V segment lost 5 bases, leaving 11 bases of the junction unmatched. The germline gives CDR1 SGHNT, CDR2 YYREEE (reference sequence). This CDR3 is CASRRGPQINNYGYTF. The CDR3 DNA follows: TGTGCCAGCAGGAGGGGGCCCCAAATAAATAACTATGGCTACACCTTC.

This clonotype came up many times. V gene TRBV7-9 combines with J gene TRBJ2-7; perhaps TRBD1 as D (6 bases). Germline V lookup: CDR1 SEHNR, CDR2 FQNEAQ (reference sequence). The CDR3 is made up of 14 amino acids. The V and J ends lost 6 bases and 3 bases respectively, with 15 bases between them. The CDR3 here is CASSPGAPDYEQYF. CDR3 DNA: TGTGCCAGCAGTCCAGGGGCGCCCGACTACGAGCAGTACTTC.

This clonotype was seen many times. This rearrangement joins TRBV20-1 to TRBJ1-2, with D perhaps matching TRBD1 (6 bases). CDR3 size: 14 residues. Trimming pared 0 bases from V and 7 bases from J, leaving 15 bases between. Per the germline V gene, CDR1 is DFQATT and CDR2 is SNEGSKA (reference sequence). CDR3 bases: TGCAGTGCTAGAGATCTCAAGGGGGTCGCTGGCTACACCTTC. Encoded protein: CSARDLKGVAGYTF.

This clonotype was observed at least ten times. This rearrangement joins TRBV27 to TRBJ1-5; D is unclear. The germline gives CDR1 MNHEY, CDR2 SMNVEV (reference sequence). V was cut by 2 bases and J by 1 base, with 9 bases left in between. The CDR3 consists of 15 residues. DNA for the CDR3: TGTGCCAGCAGTTTAGTCCCCGGAAGCAATCAGCCCCAGCATTTT. Translated: CASSLVPGSNQPQHF.

This clonotype turned up a few times. A much more abundant neighbour one base away suggests this may be a read error. The genes are TRBV27 and TRBJ2-6; D unclear. CDR1 MNHEY and CDR2 SMNVEV come from the germline V gene (reference sequence). The CDR3 consists of 14 residues. The V end lost 7 bases, the J end lost 4 bases, and 11 bases lay between the germline ends. In DNA, the CDR3 is TGTGCCAGCACCTCCGTCCCGGGGGCCAACGTCCTGACTTTC. This translates into CASTSVPGANVLTF.

This clonotype was observed at least ten times. This sequence joins TRBV13 and TRBJ2-2; D not resolved. The CDR3 is 13 amino acids. The germline CDR1 and CDR2 sequences are PRHDT and FYEKMQ (reference sequence). V lost 3 bases and J lost 6, with 8 bases in between. The CDR3 nucleotides read TGTGCCAGCAGCTTTAATATCGCCGGGGAGCTGTTTTTT. Encoded protein: CASSFNIAGELFF.

This clonotype was detected ten times or more. The chain joins TRBV11-2 to TRBJ2-2; weak D call: TRBD2 (6 bases). Trimming took 0 bases from V and 7 from J, leaving 9 bases between them. CDR3 length equals 14 residues. Germline V gene lookup returns CDR1 SGHAT and CDR2 FQNNGV. The CDR3 here is CASSLERGYGELFF. As DNA, the CDR3 is TGTGCCAGCAGCTTAGAGCGGGGCTACGGGGAGCTGTTTTTT.

This clonotype was observed at least ten times. The chain joins TRBV2 to TRBJ1-2; D ambiguous. Deletions cut 6 bases from V and 1 base from J, with 9 bases between. The CDR3 spans 13 residues. The germline CDR1 and CDR2 sequences are SNHLY and FYNNEI. The CDR3 region is CASRDQVNYGYTF. The CDR3 nucleotides are TGTGCCAGCAGGGACCAGGTTAACTATGGCTACACCTTC.

This clonotype was detected many times. For the CDR3, the DNA is TGTGCCATCAGTGAGGATGACGGCTACGAGCAGTACTTC. Residues: CAISEDDGYEQYF. V gene TRBV10-3 combines with J gene TRBJ2-7; D remains unclear. V lost 2 bases and J lost 3, with 8 bases in between. Germline values: CDR1 ENHRY, CDR2 SYGVKD. This CDR3 contains 13 residues.

With respect to this clonotype: A read error is possible here, since a much larger clone lies one base away. This chain joins TRBV19 and TRBJ2-3, with D unresolved. Germline values: CDR1 LNHDA, CDR2 SQIVND (reference sequence). Trimming removed 4 bases at V and 0 bases at J, with 5 bases between. The CDR3 loop spans 13 amino acids. As DNA, the CDR3 is TGTGCCAGTAGTACTTTTAGCACAGATACGCAGTATTTT. This gives the protein CASSTFSTDTQYF. Full variable domain (outside the CDR3, taken from reference TRBV19 and TRBJ2-3): DGGITQSPKYLFRKEGQNVTLSCEQNLNHDAMYWYRQDPGQGLRLIYYSQIVNDFQKGDIAEGYSVSREKKESFPLTVTSAQKNPTAFYLCASSTFSTDTQYFGPGTRLTVL.

This clonotype was found many times. The J gene is TRBJ2-3, the V gene TRBV20-1; tentative D call: TRBD2 (5 bases). V was shortened by 1 base and J by 5 bases, with 19 bases between the two germline ends. This CDR3 contains 16 residues. Looked up from germline, CDR1 is DFQATT and CDR2 is SNEGSKA (reference sequence). CDR3 in amino acids: CSARVGRNLLGDTQYF. CDR3 bases: TGCAGTGCTAGAGTTGGGAGAAACCTGCTTGGAGATACGCAGTATTTT.

At least ten counts were recorded for this clonotype. The chain joins TRBV7-3 to TRBJ2-2, with D unclear. This CDR3 spans 13 amino acids. Germline CDR1 is SGHTA and CDR2 is FQGTGA. The V end lost 5 bases, the J end lost 5 bases, and 9 bases lay between the germline ends. Here the CDR3 reads CASSTDGTGELFF. The CDR3 DNA reads as TGTGCCAGCAGCACGGACGGGACCGGGGAGCTGTTTTTT.

Many counts were recorded for this clonotype. The gene calls are TRBV28 and TRBJ1-2, with D hard to call. The CDR3 is 12 residues long. Germline V gives CDR1 MDHEN, CDR2 SYDVKM. Trimming stripped 3 bases from V and 6 bases from J, with 8 bases between. The CDR3 reads CASSLSIHGYTF. The CDR3 region has the DNA TGTGCCAGCAGTTTGTCTATTCATGGCTACACCTTC.

This clonotype has at least ten counts. The chain joins TRBV9 to TRBJ2-3; 8 nucleotides line up with TRBD1. CDR1 is SGDLS, CDR2 YYNGEE, per germline. V gave up 4 bases and J gave up 6 bases; unmatched junction bases: 16. The CDR3 is 17 residues long. CDR3 amino acids: CASSRSGGTGGEDTQYF. CDR3 DNA: TGTGCCAGCAGCCGCTCGGGTGGGACAGGCGGGGAGGATACGCAGTATTTT.

The chain carries TRBV3-1 and TRBJ1-1; D not resolved. Germline CDR1 is LGHDT and CDR2 is YNNKEL (reference sequence). V shed 2 bases and J shed 0 bases, with 4 bases lying between them. This CDR3 has 13 amino acids. DNA for the CDR3: TGTGCCAGCAGCCAAACCATGAACACTGAAGCTTTCTTT. Its protein product is CASSQTMNTEAFF.

This clonotype showed up many times. The chain links TRBV6-6 to TRBJ1-4; the D gene is possibly TRBD1 (5 bases). Trimming cost V 5 bases and J 0 bases, with 13 bases left between them. Looked up from germline, CDR1 is MNHNY and CDR2 is SVGAGI (reference sequence). The CDR3 is 16 residues long. The CDR3 DNA reads as TGTGCCAGCAGTCCCGGGACCCGAACAACTAATGAAAAACTGTTTTTT. Amino acids: CASSPGTRTTNEKLFF.

The CDR3 DNA reads as TGTGCCAGTAGTATCCTCGGTCTCCCGAACACTGAAGCTTTCTTT. Amino acids: CASSILGLPNTEAFF. The chain recombines TRBV19 with TRBJ1-1, with D uncertain. CDR3 length: 15 amino acids. Germline V gene sequence: CDR1 LNHDA, CDR2 SQIVND (reference sequence). V lost 3 bases, J lost 1 base, and 12 bases lay in between.

This clonotype came up many times. The chain carries TRBV19 and TRBJ1-2, with 8 bases that match TRBD1. CDR3 length: 12 amino acids. CDR1 LNHDA and CDR2 SQIVND come from the germline V gene (reference sequence). The trim removed 8 bases at V and 8 bases at J, leaving 7 bases unmatched. The CDR3 coding sequence is TGTGCCAGTGCCCAGGGGGCAAGGGGCTACACCTTC. It codes for CASAQGARGYTF.

This clonotype was seen many times. V gene TRBV5-6 combines with J gene TRBJ2-1; D possibly uses TRBD1 or TRBD2 (6 bases each). This CDR3 has 16 residues. Germline V gene data show CDR1 as SGHDT and CDR2 as YYEEEE. V gave up 3 bases and J gave up 5 bases, with 18 bases separating them. The CDR3 loop is CASSSGGQGWDNEQFF. In nucleotides, the CDR3 is TGTGCCAGCAGCTCCGGAGGGCAGGGGTGGGACAATGAGCAGTTCTTC.

This clonotype was recorded at least ten times. This sequence joins TRBV6-5 and TRBJ2-7; 11 positions match TRBD1. Germline V gene lookup returns CDR1 MNHEY and CDR2 SVGAGI. The CDR3 is made up of 17 amino acids. Trimming removed 4 bases from V and 5 bases from J; junction bases left unmatched: 13. CDR3 residues: CASSLPYRDRGRNEQYF. CDR3 coding DNA: TGTGCCAGCAGTTTACCTTATAGGGACAGGGGGAGGAACGAGCAGTACTTC.

This clonotype was seen only a few times. With a much larger clone just one base away, this may be a read error. This CDR3 reads CAGSSFGRDQETQYF. The DNA of the CDR3 is TGTGCCGGCAGCTCCTTTGGACGGGACCAAGAGACCCAGTACTTC. V and J are TRBV7-3 and TRBJ2-5; no clear D gene. The CDR3 covers 15 residues. In germline, CDR1 is SGHTA, CDR2 FQGTGA.

In the case of this clonotype: A much larger clonotype is one base distant, so this may be a read error. The conserved closing phenylalanine or tryptophan is absent in this CDR3, likely reflecting a read error. The CDR3 protein is CASSIDRWAGELFV. As DNA, the CDR3 is TGTGCCAGTAGTATCGACAGGTGGGCCGGGGAGCTGTTTGTT. The chain uses TRBV19 and TRBJ2-2, with D possibly TRBD1 on 6 matching bases. Looked up from germline, CDR1 is LNHDA and CDR2 is SQIVND (reference sequence). This CDR3 has 14 residues. The V end was cut by 3 bases, the J end by 6 bases, with 11 bases between.

The CDR3 DNA reads TGTGCCAGCAGCCAGCTTGGTCTCGAAGCTTTCTTT. Encoded protein: CASSQLGLEAFF. This rearrangement joins TRBV5-4 to TRBJ1-1; no clear D. V lost 4 bases and J lost 8, with 12 bases in between. Per the germline V gene, CDR1 is SGHNT and CDR2 is YYREEE (reference sequence). There are 12 residues in the CDR3.

This clonotype was counted a few times. A clone one base away is much larger, so this may be a read error. The chain links TRBV7-9 to TRBJ2-7; D call uncertain. The CDR3 runs to 13 residues. The germline V gene encodes CDR1 SEHNR and CDR2 FQNEAQ (reference sequence). CDR3 amino acids: CASFRLESYGQYF. The CDR3 DNA follows: TGTGCCAGCTTTAGGTTAGAATCCTACGGGCAGTACTTC.